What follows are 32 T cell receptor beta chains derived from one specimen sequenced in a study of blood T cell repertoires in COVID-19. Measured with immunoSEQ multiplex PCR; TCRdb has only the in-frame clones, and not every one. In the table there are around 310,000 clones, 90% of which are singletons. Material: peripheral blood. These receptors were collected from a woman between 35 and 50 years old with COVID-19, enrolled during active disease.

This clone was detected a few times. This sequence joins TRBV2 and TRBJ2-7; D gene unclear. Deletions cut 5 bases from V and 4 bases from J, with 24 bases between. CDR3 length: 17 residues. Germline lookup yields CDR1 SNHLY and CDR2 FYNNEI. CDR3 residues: CASSSDAVEWRGYEQYF. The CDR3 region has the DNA TGTGCCAGCAGTAGTGACGCGGTCGAGTGGCGCGGATACGAGCAGTACTTC.

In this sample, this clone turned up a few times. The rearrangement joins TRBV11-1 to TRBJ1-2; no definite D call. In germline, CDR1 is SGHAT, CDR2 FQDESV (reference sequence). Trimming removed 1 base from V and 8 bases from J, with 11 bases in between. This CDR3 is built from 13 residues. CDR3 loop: CASSLETGVGYTF. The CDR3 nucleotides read TGTGCCAGCAGCTTAGAAACCGGGGTCGGCTACACCTTC.

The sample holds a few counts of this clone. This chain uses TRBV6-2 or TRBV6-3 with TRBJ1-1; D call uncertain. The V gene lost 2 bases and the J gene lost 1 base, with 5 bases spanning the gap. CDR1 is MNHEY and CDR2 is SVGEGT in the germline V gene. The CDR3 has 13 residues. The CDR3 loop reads CASSYQANTEAFF. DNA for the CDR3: TGTGCCAGCAGTTACCAGGCGAACACTGAAGCTTTCTTT.

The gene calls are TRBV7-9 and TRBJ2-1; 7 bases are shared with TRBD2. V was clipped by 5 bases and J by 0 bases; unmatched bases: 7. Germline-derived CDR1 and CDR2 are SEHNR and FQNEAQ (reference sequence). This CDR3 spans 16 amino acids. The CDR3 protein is CASSRTGGLSYNEQFF. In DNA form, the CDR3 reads TGTGCCAGCAGCCGGACGGGAGGCCTCTCCTACAATGAGCAGTTCTTC.

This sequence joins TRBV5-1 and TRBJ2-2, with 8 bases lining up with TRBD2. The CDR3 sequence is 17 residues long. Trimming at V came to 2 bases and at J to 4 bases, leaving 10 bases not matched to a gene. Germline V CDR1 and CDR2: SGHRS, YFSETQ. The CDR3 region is CASSLRDPGGATGELFF. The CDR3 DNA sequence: TGCGCCAGCAGCTTACGGGACCCCGGGGGGGCCACCGGGGAGCTGTTTTTT.

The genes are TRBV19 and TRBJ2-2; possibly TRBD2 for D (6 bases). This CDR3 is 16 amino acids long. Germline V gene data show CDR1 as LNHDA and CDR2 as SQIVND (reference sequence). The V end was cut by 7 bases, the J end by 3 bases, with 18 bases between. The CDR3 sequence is CASKSLGWRDTGELFF. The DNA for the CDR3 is TGTGCCAGTAAGAGTCTTGGGTGGAGGGACACCGGGGAGCTGTTTTTT.

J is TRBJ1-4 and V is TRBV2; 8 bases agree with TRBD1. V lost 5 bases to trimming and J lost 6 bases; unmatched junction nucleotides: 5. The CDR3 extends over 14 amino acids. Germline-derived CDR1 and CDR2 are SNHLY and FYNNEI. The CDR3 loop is CASSKQGGYEKLFF. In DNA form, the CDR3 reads TGTGCCAGCAGTAAACAGGGGGGATATGAAAAACTGTTTTTT.

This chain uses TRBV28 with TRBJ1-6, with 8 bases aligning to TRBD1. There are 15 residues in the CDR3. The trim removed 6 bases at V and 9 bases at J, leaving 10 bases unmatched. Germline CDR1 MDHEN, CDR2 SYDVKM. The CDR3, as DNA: TGTGCCAGCAGACCCTGGACAGGGTTGGCTTCACCCCTCCACTTT. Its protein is CASRPWTGLASPLHF. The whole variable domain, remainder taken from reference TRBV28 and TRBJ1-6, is DVKVTQSSRYLVKRTGEKVFLECVQDMDHENMFWYRQDPGLGLRLIYFSYDVKMKEKGDIPEGYSVSREKKERFSLILESASTNQTSMYLCASRPWTGLASPLHFGNGTRLTVT.

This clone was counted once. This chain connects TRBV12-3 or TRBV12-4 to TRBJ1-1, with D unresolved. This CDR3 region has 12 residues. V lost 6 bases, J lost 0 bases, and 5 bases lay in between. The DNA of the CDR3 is TGTGCCAGCAGGAGAGTGAACACTGAAGCTTTCTTT. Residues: CASRRVNTEAFF.

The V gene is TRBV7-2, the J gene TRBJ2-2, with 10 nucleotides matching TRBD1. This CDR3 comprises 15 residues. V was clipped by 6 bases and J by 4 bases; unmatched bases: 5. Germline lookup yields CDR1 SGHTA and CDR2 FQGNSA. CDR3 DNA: TGTGCCAGCAGTCCGGACAGGGGGGGCACCGGGGAGCTGTTTTTT. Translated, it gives CASSPDRGGTGELFF.

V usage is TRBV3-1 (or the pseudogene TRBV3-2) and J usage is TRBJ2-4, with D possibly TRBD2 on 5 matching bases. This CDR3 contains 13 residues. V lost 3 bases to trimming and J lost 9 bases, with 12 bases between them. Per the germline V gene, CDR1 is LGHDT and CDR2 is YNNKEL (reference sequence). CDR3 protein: CASSQYEGTIQYF. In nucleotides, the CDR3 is TGTGCCAGCAGCCAGTACGAGGGTACCATTCAGTACTTC.

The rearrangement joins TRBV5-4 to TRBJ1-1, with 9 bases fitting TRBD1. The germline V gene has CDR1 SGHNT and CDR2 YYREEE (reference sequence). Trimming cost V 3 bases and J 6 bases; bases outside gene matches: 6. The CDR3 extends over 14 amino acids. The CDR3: CASSYYRGQSEAFF. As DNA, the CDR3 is TGTGCCAGCAGCTATTACAGGGGGCAGTCTGAAGCTTTCTTT.

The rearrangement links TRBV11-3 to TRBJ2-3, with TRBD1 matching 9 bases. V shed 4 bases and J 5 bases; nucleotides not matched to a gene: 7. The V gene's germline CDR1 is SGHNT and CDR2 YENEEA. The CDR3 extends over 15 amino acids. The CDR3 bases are TGTGCCAGCAGCTCCGCCGGGACAGGGCTAGATACGCAGTATTTT. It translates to CASSSAGTGLDTQYF.

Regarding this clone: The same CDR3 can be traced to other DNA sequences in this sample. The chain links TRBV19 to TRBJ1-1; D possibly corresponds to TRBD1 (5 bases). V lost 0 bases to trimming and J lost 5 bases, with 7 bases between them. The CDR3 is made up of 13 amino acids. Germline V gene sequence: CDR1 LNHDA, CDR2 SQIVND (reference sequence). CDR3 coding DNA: TGTGCCAGTAGTATAGACCGGGGGACTGAAGCTTTCTTT. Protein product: CASSIDRGTEAFF.

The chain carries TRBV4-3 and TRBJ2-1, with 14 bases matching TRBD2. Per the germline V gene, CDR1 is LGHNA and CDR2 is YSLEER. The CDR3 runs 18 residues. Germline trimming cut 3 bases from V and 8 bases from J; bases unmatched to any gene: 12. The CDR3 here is CASSHMTSPGLAGDEQFF. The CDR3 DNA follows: TGCGCCAGCAGCCACATGACTTCGCCGGGACTAGCGGGGGATGAGCAGTTCTTC.

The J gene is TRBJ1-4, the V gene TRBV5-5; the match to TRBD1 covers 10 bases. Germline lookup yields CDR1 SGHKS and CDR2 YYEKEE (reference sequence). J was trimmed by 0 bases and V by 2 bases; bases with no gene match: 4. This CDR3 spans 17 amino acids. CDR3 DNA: TGTGCCAGCAGCTTTGGACAGGGGGGAACAACTAATGAAAAACTGTTTTTT. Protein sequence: CASSFGQGGTTNEKLFF. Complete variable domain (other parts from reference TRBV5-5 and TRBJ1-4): DAGVTQSPTHLIKTRGQQVTLRCSPISGHKSVSWYQQVLGQGPQFIFQYYEKEERGRGNFPDRFSARQFPNYSSELNVNALLLGDSALYLCASSFGQGGTTNEKLFFGSGTQLSVL.

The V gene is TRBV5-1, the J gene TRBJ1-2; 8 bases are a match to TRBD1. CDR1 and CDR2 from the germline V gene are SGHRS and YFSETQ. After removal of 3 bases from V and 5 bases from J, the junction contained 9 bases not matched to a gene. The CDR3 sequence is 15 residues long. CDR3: CASSWEPDRVYGYTF. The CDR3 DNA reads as TGCGCCAGCAGCTGGGAACCGGACAGGGTATATGGCTACACCTTC.

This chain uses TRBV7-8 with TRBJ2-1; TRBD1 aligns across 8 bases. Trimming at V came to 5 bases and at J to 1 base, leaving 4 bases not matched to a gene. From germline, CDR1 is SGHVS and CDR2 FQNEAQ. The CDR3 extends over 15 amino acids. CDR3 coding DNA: TGTGCCAGCAGCGAGACAGGGGCGTCCTACAATGAGCAGTTCTTC. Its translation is CASSETGASYNEQFF.

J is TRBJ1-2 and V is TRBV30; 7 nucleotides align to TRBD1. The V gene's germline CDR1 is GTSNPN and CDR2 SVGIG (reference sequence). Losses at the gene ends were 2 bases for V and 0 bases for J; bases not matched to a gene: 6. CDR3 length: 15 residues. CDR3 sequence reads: CAWSPHRGANYGYTF. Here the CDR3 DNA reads TGTGCCTGGAGTCCTCACAGGGGAGCTAACTATGGCTACACCTTC.

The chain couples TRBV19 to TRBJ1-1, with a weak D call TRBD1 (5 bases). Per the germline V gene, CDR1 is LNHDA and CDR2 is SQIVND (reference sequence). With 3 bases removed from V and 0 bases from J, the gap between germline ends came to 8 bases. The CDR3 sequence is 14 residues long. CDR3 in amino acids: CASSIRTLNTEAFF. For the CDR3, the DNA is TGTGCCAGTAGTATCCGGACACTGAACACTGAAGCTTTCTTT.

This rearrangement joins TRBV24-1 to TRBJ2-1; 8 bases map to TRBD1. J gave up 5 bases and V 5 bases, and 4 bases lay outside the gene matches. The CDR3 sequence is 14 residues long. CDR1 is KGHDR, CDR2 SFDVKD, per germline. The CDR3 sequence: CATSVGTGNNEQFF. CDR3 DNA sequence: TGTGCCACCAGTGTCGGGACAGGCAACAATGAGCAGTTCTTC.

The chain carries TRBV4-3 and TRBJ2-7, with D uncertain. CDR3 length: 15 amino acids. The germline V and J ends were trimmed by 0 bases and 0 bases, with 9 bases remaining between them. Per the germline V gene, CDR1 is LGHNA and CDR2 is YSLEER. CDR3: CASSQDFRNSYEQYF. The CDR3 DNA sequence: TGCGCCAGCAGCCAAGATTTCAGGAACTCCTACGAGCAGTACTTC.

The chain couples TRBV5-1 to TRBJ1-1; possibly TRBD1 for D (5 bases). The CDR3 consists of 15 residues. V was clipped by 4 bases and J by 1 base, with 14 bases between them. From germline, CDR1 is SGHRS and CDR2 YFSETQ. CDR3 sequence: CASSLQTAWNTEAFF. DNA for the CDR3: TGCGCCAGCAGCCTCCAGACAGCCTGGAACACTGAAGCTTTCTTT.

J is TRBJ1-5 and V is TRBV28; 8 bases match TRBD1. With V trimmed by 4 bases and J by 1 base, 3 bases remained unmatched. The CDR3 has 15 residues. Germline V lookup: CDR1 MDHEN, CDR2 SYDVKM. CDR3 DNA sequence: TGTGCCAGCAGTTACCGGACAGGGAGCAATCAGCCCCAGCATTTT. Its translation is CASSYRTGSNQPQHF.

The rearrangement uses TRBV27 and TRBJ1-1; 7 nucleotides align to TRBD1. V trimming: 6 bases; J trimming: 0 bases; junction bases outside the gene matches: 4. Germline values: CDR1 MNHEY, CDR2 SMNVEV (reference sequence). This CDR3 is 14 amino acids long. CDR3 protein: CASSPGTVNTEAFF. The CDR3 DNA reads TGTGCCAGCAGCCCAGGGACAGTGAACACTGAAGCTTTCTTT.

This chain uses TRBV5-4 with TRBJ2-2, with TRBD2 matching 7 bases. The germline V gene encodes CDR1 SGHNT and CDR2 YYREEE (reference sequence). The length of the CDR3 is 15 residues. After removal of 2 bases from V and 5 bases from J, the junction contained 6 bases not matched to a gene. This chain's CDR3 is CASSLLAWETGELFF. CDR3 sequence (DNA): TGTGCCAGCAGCTTACTAGCGTGGGAGACCGGGGAGCTGTTTTTT.

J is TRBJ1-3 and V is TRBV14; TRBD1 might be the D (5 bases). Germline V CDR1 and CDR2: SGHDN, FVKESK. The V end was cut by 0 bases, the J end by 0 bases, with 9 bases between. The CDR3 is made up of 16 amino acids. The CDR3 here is CASSQDLTVSGNTIYF. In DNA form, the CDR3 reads TGTGCCAGCAGCCAAGATCTGACAGTCTCTGGAAACACCATATATTTT.

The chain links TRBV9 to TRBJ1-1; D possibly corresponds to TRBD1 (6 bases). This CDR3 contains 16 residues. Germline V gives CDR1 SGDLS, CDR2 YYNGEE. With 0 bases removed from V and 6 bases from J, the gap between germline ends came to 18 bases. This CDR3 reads CASSVGGHKVHAEAFF. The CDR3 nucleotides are TGTGCCAGCAGCGTAGGGGGACACAAGGTCCACGCTGAAGCTTTCTTT.

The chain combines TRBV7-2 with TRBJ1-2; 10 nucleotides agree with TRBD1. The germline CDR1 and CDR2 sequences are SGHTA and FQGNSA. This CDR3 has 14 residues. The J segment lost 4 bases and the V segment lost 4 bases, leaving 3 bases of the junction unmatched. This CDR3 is CASSSGQGFYGYTF. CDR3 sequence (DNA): TGTGCCAGCAGCTCGGGACAGGGGTTCTATGGCTACACCTTC.

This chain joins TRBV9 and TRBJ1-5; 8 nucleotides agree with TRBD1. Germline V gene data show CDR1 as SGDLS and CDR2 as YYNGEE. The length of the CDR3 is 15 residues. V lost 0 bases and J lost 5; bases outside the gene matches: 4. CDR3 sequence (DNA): TGTGCCAGCAGCGTAGGTTCGACAGGGGATCAGCCCCAGCATTTT. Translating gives CASSVGSTGDQPQHF.

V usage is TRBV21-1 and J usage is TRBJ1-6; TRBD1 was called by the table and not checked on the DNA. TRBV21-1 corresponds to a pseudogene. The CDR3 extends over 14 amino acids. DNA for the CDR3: TGTGCCAGCAGGACAGGGGGCTATGATTCACCCCTCCACTTT. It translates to CASRTGGYDSPLHF.

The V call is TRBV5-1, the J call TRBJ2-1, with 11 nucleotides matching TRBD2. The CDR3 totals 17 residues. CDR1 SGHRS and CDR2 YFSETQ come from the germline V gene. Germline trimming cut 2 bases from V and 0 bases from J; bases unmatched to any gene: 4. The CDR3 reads CASSFTSGRLSYNEQFF. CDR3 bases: TGCGCCAGCAGCTTCACTAGCGGGAGACTCTCCTACAATGAGCAGTTCTTC.